The 12 T cell receptor beta chains in this list originate from one sample, sequenced in a study of Ad26.COV2.S vaccination and SARS-CoV-2 variants. Clones were sequenced by immunoSEQ multiplex PCR, and TCRdb holds only the in-frame ones, with some missing. The sample has nearly 95,000 clones; roughly 84% are singletons. The material was peripheral blood, obtained after recovery from COVID-19. Receptor source: a human donor who had recovered from COVID-19.

This clone was observed many times. The V call is TRBV6-6, the J call TRBJ1-2; no firm D call. Germline V lookup: CDR1 MNHNY, CDR2 SVGAGI (reference sequence). The CDR3 covers 14 residues. Between the trimmed V and J ends, which lost 10 bases and 2 bases, there was a span of 17 bases. CDR3 in DNA: TGTGCCACCGGGAAGGGAACCTCGAACTATGGCTACACCTTC. Encoded protein: CATGKGTSNYGYTF.

In its sample, this clone was seen a few times. The genes are TRBV2 and TRBJ1-2; tentatively, D is TRBD1 (6 bases). V was clipped by 7 bases and J by 8 bases, with 17 bases between them. The CDR3 is 13 amino acids. CDR1 and CDR2 from the germline V gene are SNHLY and FYNNEI. CDR3 region: CASKKIQGIGYTF. In DNA, the CDR3 is TGTGCCAGCAAGAAAATACAGGGAATAGGCTACACCTTC.

V is TRBV19 and J is TRBJ1-1, with unresolved D. The CDR3 consists of 16 residues. Trimming cost V 2 bases and J 1 base, with 14 bases left between them. Germline values: CDR1 LNHDA, CDR2 SQIVND (reference sequence). CDR3 region: CASSITARQANTEAFF. The CDR3 nucleotides are TGTGCCAGTAGTATAACGGCCCGGCAGGCGAACACTGAAGCTTTCTTT. The whole variable domain, filled in from reference TRBV19 and TRBJ1-1, reads DGGITQSPKYLFRKEGQNVTLSCEQNLNHDAMYWYRQDPGQGLRLIYYSQIVNDFQKGDIAEGYSVSREKKESFPLTVTSAQKNPTAFYLCASSITARQANTEAFFGQGTRLTVV.

The V call is TRBV28, the J call TRBJ2-5, with D uncertain. This CDR3 is 12 amino acids long. V was clipped by 6 bases and J by 5 bases, with 10 bases between them. CDR1 MDHEN and CDR2 SYDVKM come from the germline V gene. The CDR3 DNA reads TGTGCCAGCAGGGCTGGAATGGAGACCCAGTACTTC. This sequence encodes CASRAGMETQYF.

V and J are TRBV6-6 and TRBJ2-5, with a tentative D call TRBD1 (5 bases). Trimming shortened V by 0 bases and J by 5 bases, and 13 bases separated the two germline ends. The CDR3 covers 15 residues. The germline CDR1 and CDR2 sequences are MNHNY and SVGAGI (reference sequence). The CDR3 reads CASSYSTGPGETQYF. CDR3 coding DNA: TGTGCCAGCAGTTACTCAACAGGCCCCGGGGAGACCCAGTACTTC.

The CDR3 loop is CASSDRLAGDNEQFF. CDR3 nucleotides: TGTGCCAGCAGTGACCGACTAGCGGGGGACAATGAGCAGTTCTTC. This chain joins TRBV6-2 or TRBV6-3 and TRBJ2-1; 12 nucleotides align to TRBD2. With 5 bases clipped from V and 5 bases from J, the junction kept 4 bases outside the gene matches. CDR1 MNHEY and CDR2 SVGEGT come from the germline V gene. The CDR3 has 15 residues.

The chain couples TRBV27 to TRBJ1-4; the match to TRBD1 covers 7 bases. Germline lookup yields CDR1 MNHEY and CDR2 SMNVEV (reference sequence). V was pared by 6 bases and J by 7 bases, with 8 bases of the junction left unmatched. The CDR3 contains 14 residues. CDR3: CASSKQGFGEKLFF. The CDR3 coding sequence is TGTGCCAGCAGCAAACAGGGGTTTGGTGAAAAACTGTTTTTT. Together with reference TRBV27 and TRBJ1-4, the CDR3 gives the full variable domain: EAQVTQNPRYLITVTGKKLTVTCSQNMNHEYMSWYRQDPGLGLRQIYYSMNVEVTDKGDVPEGYKVSRKEKRNFPLILESPSPNQTSLYFCASSKQGFGEKLFFGSGTQLSVL.

The chain couples TRBV5-6 to TRBJ2-2; 10 bases line up with TRBD1. Germline loops: CDR1 SGHDT, CDR2 YYEEEE. CDR3 length: 15 residues. V was pared by 4 bases and J by 6 bases, with 6 bases of the junction left unmatched. The CDR3 DNA reads TGTGCCAGCAGCCCCAGACAGGGGGCGCCCGGGGAGCTGTTTTTT. It specifies CASSPRQGAPGELFF. Drawing the rest from reference TRBV5-6 and TRBJ2-2, the complete variable domain is DAGVTQSPTHLIKTRGQQVTLRCSPKSGHDTVSWYQQALGQGPQFIFQYYEEEERQRGNFPDRFSGHQFPNYSSELNVNALLLGDSALYLCASSPRQGAPGELFFGEGSRLTVL.

The rearrangement joins TRBV2 to TRBJ1-2; TRBD1 might be the D (6 bases). V was trimmed by 2 bases and J by 2 bases, leaving 15 bases between them. CDR3 length: 16 amino acids. CDR1 is SNHLY, CDR2 FYNNEI, per germline. Here the CDR3 DNA reads TGTGCCAGCAGTGAAAGGGGGTGGGTCGTAAACTATGGCTACACCTTC. Its translation is CASSERGWVVNYGYTF.

V and J are TRBV5-6 and TRBJ2-3; TRBD2 aligns across 8 bases. In germline, CDR1 is SGHDT, CDR2 YYEEEE. The CDR3 has 15 amino acids. V trimming: 2 bases; J trimming: 2 bases; junction bases outside the gene matches: 4. The CDR3 DNA reads as TGTGCCAGCAGCTTAACTAGCGGCTACACAGATACGCAGTATTTT. Encoded protein: CASSLTSGYTDTQYF. Full variable domain (remainder filled in from reference TRBV5-6 and TRBJ2-3): DAGVTQSPTHLIKTRGQQVTLRCSPKSGHDTVSWYQQALGQGPQFIFQYYEEEERQRGNFPDRFSGHQFPNYSSELNVNALLLGDSALYLCASSLTSGYTDTQYFGPGTRLTVL.

The rearrangement links TRBV6-5 to TRBJ1-5; 10 bases map to TRBD1. The trim removed 4 bases at V and 2 bases at J, leaving 5 bases unmatched. CDR1 is MNHEY and CDR2 is SVGAGI in the germline V gene. The CDR3 is 16 residues long. The CDR3 loop reads CASSSSGTGGNQPQHF. The DNA for the CDR3 is TGTGCCAGCAGTTCCTCGGGGACAGGGGGCAATCAGCCCCAGCATTTT.

The V call is TRBV5-5, the J call TRBJ2-3; possibly TRBD2 for D (6 bases). In germline, CDR1 is SGHKS, CDR2 YYEKEE (reference sequence). Trimming removed 6 bases from V and 1 base from J, with 15 bases in between. The CDR3 runs 15 residues. CDR3 in amino acids: CASTSDPGGTDTQYF. In DNA form, the CDR3 reads TGTGCCAGCACCTCTGACCCGGGAGGCACAGATACGCAGTATTTT.